Following are 28 T cell receptor beta chains from one sample sequenced in a study of preoperative IRX-2 immunotherapy in early breast cancer. Measured with immunoSEQ multiplex PCR; TCRdb has only the in-frame clones, and not every one. The sample lists approximately 31,000 clones; about 90% were seen once. Regarding treatment: preoperative locoregional IRX-2 cytokine immunotherapy. The sequenced sample was tumor tissue, obtained after IRX-2 immunotherapy. The receptors stem from a human donor with breast cancer.

DNA of the CDR3: TGTGCCACCAGCAGAGTATTTCGGCTAGCGGGAGGTCCAGGGACCGGGGAGCTGTTTTTT. Translating gives CATSRVFRLAGGPGTGELFF. The chain couples TRBV15 to TRBJ2-2; 11 bases align to TRBD2. Unmatched junction bases numbered 15, after V lost 1 base and J lost 5 bases. The CDR3 contains 20 residues. The germline V gene encodes CDR1 LNHNV and CDR2 YYDKDF (reference sequence).

The chain couples TRBV6-8 to TRBJ1-5; 7 nucleotides align to TRBD1. After removal of 11 bases from V and 2 bases from J, the junction contained 12 bases not matched to a gene. The germline gives CDR1 MNHGY, CDR2 SAAAGT. The CDR3 runs to 15 residues. The CDR3 protein is CAARGGGGRNQPQHF. The DNA for the CDR3 is TGTGCCGCAAGAGGGGGCGGAGGACGCAATCAGCCCCAGCATTTT.

DNA for the CDR3: TGTGCCAGCAGCTTGTTCCCAGACATACTAAGCACAGATACGCAGTATTTT. Encoded protein: CASSLFPDILSTDTQYF. J is TRBJ2-3 and V is TRBV7-1; no clear D. TRBV7-1 is recorded as an ORF, its role being uncertain. The CDR3 has 17 amino acids. The V gene lost 4 bases and the J gene lost 0 bases, with 17 bases spanning the gap.

The V and J genes are TRBV9 and TRBJ1-1; D not certain. The CDR3 spans 14 residues. Trimming took 5 bases from V and 4 from J, leaving 15 bases between them. Germline V gives CDR1 SGDLS, CDR2 YYNGEE. This CDR3 is CASRALRPGTEAFF. The CDR3 region has the DNA TGTGCCAGCAGGGCCCTTCGGCCCGGCACTGAAGCTTTCTTT. The full variable domain, completed using reference TRBV9 and TRBJ1-1, is DSGVTQTPKHLITATGQRVTLRCSPRSGDLSVYWYQQSLDQGLQFLIQYYNGEERAKGNILERFSAQQFPDLHSELNLSSLELGDSALYFCASRALRPGTEAFFGQGTRLTVV.

This chain uses TRBV6-8 with TRBJ1-5; TRBD1 might be the D (6 bases). The germline CDR1 and CDR2 sequences are MNHGY and SAAAGT. Trimming removed 10 bases at V and 0 bases at J, with 28 bases between. This CDR3 region has 19 residues. Here the CDR3 reads CATTRSLQIRDTSNQPQHF. Here the CDR3 DNA reads TGTGCCACCACTCGGAGCCTACAAATCCGGGACACTAGCAATCAGCCCCAGCATTTT.

The V call is TRBV11-3, the J call TRBJ1-1; 9 bases line up with TRBD1. The CDR3 loop spans 16 amino acids. V trimming: 5 bases; J trimming: 0 bases; junction bases outside the gene matches: 7. The germline CDR1 and CDR2 sequences are SGHNT and YENEEA. CDR3 sequence (DNA): TGTGCCAGCAGCCCCGGACAGGGGATCATGAACACTGAAGCTTTCTTT. It specifies CASSPGQGIMNTEAFF.

The V gene is TRBV2, the J gene TRBJ1-4; 7 bases fit TRBD1. V dropped 6 bases and J dropped 3; count of bases not matched to a gene: 7. In germline, CDR1 is SNHLY, CDR2 FYNNEI. This CDR3 has 15 amino acids. The CDR3 loop reads CASREQGFPNEKLFF. The CDR3 DNA reads TGTGCCAGCAGGGAACAGGGGTTTCCTAATGAAAAACTGTTTTTT.

This chain connects TRBV30 to TRBJ1-1; D unresolved. Germline-derived CDR1 and CDR2 are GTSNPN and SVGIG (reference sequence). V was clipped by 7 bases and J by 1 base, with 19 bases between them. This CDR3 spans 15 amino acids. CDR3 in DNA: TGTGCCTCCAGGACCCAGCGAAGATGGAACACTGAAGCTTTCTTT. This encodes CASRTQRRWNTEAFF.

In this sample, this clone turned up a few times. The chain has TRBV11-3 and TRBJ1-2; perhaps TRBD1 as D (5 bases). The length of the CDR3 is 14 residues. Germline V CDR1 and CDR2: SGHNT, YENEEA. With 3 bases removed from V and 6 bases from J, the gap between germline ends came to 14 bases. The DNA of the CDR3 is TGTGCCAGCAGCTTGGGAGGGGCATATAATGGCTACACCTTC. Amino acid sequence: CASSLGGAYNGYTF.

This chain links TRBV6-8 with TRBJ1-1, with D perhaps matching TRBD1 (5 bases). With 7 bases removed from V and 8 bases from J, the gap between germline ends came to 17 bases. Germline V gives CDR1 MNHGY, CDR2 SAAAGT. The CDR3 length is 13 residues. The CDR3 coding sequence is TGTGCCAGCACTTCATCAACCGGGACCGAAGCTTTCTTT. The encoded protein is CASTSSTGTEAFF.

The rearrangement joins TRBV18 to TRBJ2-2; TRBD1 agrees at 11 bases. Losses at the gene ends were 0 bases for V and 4 bases for J; bases not matched to a gene: 1. The CDR3 covers 16 residues. The germline V gene has CDR1 KGHSH and CDR2 LQKENI. CDR3 bases: TGTGCCAGCTCACCACCTGGGACAGGGGGCACCGGGGAGCTGTTTTTT. It yields the protein CASSPPGTGGTGELFF.

The chain couples TRBV22-1 to TRBJ2-7; the table gives TRBD1 as D, unverified against the DNA. TRBV22-1 is a listed pseudogene. This CDR3 is 15 amino acids long. The chain's CDR3 is CASRPTGSPGYEQYV. The DNA for the CDR3 is TGTGCCAGCAGACCCACAGGGTCCCCTGGATACGAGCAGTACGTC.

The chain has TRBV11-3 and TRBJ2-6, with D maybe TRBD1 (6 bases). The V gene lost 5 bases and the J gene lost 2 bases, with 13 bases spanning the gap. CDR3 size: 16 residues. The germline CDR1 and CDR2 sequences are SGHNT and YENEEA. CDR3 nucleotides: TGTGCCAGCAGCGGGACACGCTTACCTGGGGCCAACGTCCTGACTTTC. Encoded protein: CASSGTRLPGANVLTF.

The J gene is TRBJ1-2, the V gene TRBV23-1; unclear D gene. TRBV23-1 is marked as an open reading frame, function uncertain. V was trimmed by 6 bases and J by 5 bases, leaving 13 bases between them. The CDR3 sequence is 13 residues long. CDR3 sequence (DNA): TGCGCCAGCAGCTTGGATGGGAAATATGGCTACACCTTC. It yields the protein CASSLDGKYGYTF.

The rearrangement joins TRBV15 to TRBJ1-3; no clear D gene. V lost 4 bases and J 0 bases, leaving 16 bases between the germline ends. CDR1 and CDR2 from the germline V gene are LNHNV and YYDKDF (reference sequence). This CDR3 region has 17 residues. CDR3 DNA sequence: TGTGCCACCAGCAAGGACTCGACACACTACTCTGGAAACACCATATATTTT. Protein product: CATSKDSTHYSGNTIYF.

This clone was seen once. The rearrangement links TRBV18 to TRBJ1-2; tentatively, D is TRBD1 (5 bases). The length of the CDR3 is 14 residues. Germline loops: CDR1 KGHSH, CDR2 LQKENI. Trimming took off 3 bases at V and 4 bases at J, with 12 bases between the two ends. CDR3 loop: CASSPSREGYGYTF. CDR3 nucleotide sequence: TGTGCCAGCTCACCGAGCAGGGAAGGCTATGGCTACACCTTC.

V and J are TRBV11-3 and TRBJ1-1; D may be TRBD1 (6 bases). Germline CDR1 reads SGHNT; CDR2 reads YENEEA. Deletions cut 5 bases from V and 4 bases from J, with 14 bases between. This CDR3 spans 14 amino acids. The CDR3 region is CASSTQGRGTEAFF. The CDR3 nucleotides read TGTGCCAGCAGCACACAGGGTAGGGGCACTGAAGCTTTCTTT.

This chain connects TRBV12-5 to TRBJ2-1; D may be TRBD1 (6 bases). The CDR3 has 15 residues. Between the trimmed V and J ends, which lost 6 bases and 0 bases, there was a span of 12 bases. Per the germline V gene, CDR1 is LGHNT and CDR2 is FRNRAP. In nucleotides, the CDR3 is TGTGCTAGTGGACCAGGGGACCTCTCCTACAATGAGCAGTTCTTC. This gives the protein CASGPGDLSYNEQFF.

This sequence joins TRBV19 and TRBJ1-1; TRBD1 agrees at 7 bases. V dropped 1 base and J dropped 7; count of bases not matched to a gene: 9. Germline-derived CDR1 and CDR2 are LNHDA and SQIVND (reference sequence). The CDR3 runs 15 residues. The CDR3 sequence: CASSIVPTGTGEAFF. The CDR3 DNA is TGTGCCAGTAGTATAGTCCCGACAGGGACCGGTGAAGCTTTCTTT.

The chain uses TRBV11-3 and TRBJ1-4; 12 bases align to TRBD1. CDR1 and CDR2 from the germline V gene are SGHNT and YENEEA. The CDR3 is made up of 17 amino acids. Unmatched junction bases numbered 7, after V lost 1 base and J lost 7 bases. The CDR3 DNA reads TGTGCCAGCAGCTTAGGGGACAGGGGGCGCTTCGTTGAAAAACTGTTTTTT. As protein: CASSLGDRGRFVEKLFF.

The chain is built from TRBV29-1 and TRBJ2-7; 10 nucleotides line up with TRBD2. The CDR3 runs 14 residues. Germline CDR1 is SQVTM and CDR2 is ANQGSEA. V lost 4 bases and J lost 7; bases outside the gene matches: 10. CDR3 in amino acids: CSVGGTSVRGEQYF. CDR3 coding DNA: TGCAGCGTTGGAGGGACTAGCGTTCGAGGGGAGCAGTACTTC.

The J gene is TRBJ2-2, the V gene TRBV19; D tentatively fits TRBD1 or TRBD2 (5 bases each). Looked up from germline, CDR1 is LNHDA and CDR2 is SQIVND (reference sequence). With 7 bases removed from V and 7 bases from J, the gap between germline ends came to 16 bases. This CDR3 is 14 amino acids long. The CDR3 region is CASMDLLRGGELFF. The CDR3, as DNA: TGTGCCAGTATGGATTTGTTGAGGGGCGGGGAGCTGTTTTTT.

This chain uses TRBV14 with TRBJ1-6, with D possibly matching TRBD1 (5 bases). The V and J ends lost 0 bases and 4 bases respectively, with 16 bases between them. CDR3 size: 18 residues. Germline CDR1 SGHDN, CDR2 FVKESK. The CDR3 nucleotides read TGTGCCAGCAGCCAAGAGCGGGGGACGTCGGGGTATAATTCACCCCTCCACTTT. Translating it yields CASSQERGTSGYNSPLHF.

The CDR3 loop is CASGGDGTDTQYF. The CDR3 region has the DNA TGTGCCAGCGGAGGGGACGGCACAGATACGCAGTATTTT. The V call is TRBV6-8, the J call TRBJ2-3, with D perhaps TRBD2 (6 bases). Trimming shortened V by 8 bases and J by 1 base, and 10 bases separated the two germline ends. The CDR3 contains 13 residues. The germline V gene has CDR1 MNHGY and CDR2 SAAAGT.

The rearrangement links TRBV11-3 to TRBJ2-7; the D is unclear. Germline CDR1 is SGHNT and CDR2 is YENEEA. Trimming stripped 5 bases from V and 0 bases from J, with 11 bases between. CDR3 length equals 14 residues. Here the CDR3 reads CASSRAPSSYEQYF. DNA for the CDR3: TGTGCCAGCAGCCGGGCACCTAGCTCCTACGAGCAGTACTTC.

About this clone itself: One junction end does not reproduce the germline sequence, and a read error may be involved. The V gene is TRBV6-8, the J gene TRBJ1-2, with D maybe TRBD1 (5 bases). The CDR3 has 15 amino acids. Germline V gene data show CDR1 as MNHGY and CDR2 as SAAAGT. As DNA, the CDR3 is TGTGCCAGCAGTTACTTGGGGGTGGCTAACTATGGCTACACCTTT. Translating gives CASSYLGVANYGYTF.

The rearrangement uses TRBV6-8 and TRBJ2-1; 8 bases fit TRBD2. Germline V CDR1 and CDR2: MNHGY, SAAAGT. J lost 8 bases, V lost 3 bases, and 6 bases had no gene match. The CDR3 totals 14 residues. The CDR3 DNA follows: TGTGCCAGCAGTTATGCGAGCGGGAGTCATGAGCAGTTCTTC. Amino acid sequence: CASSYASGSHEQFF.

The chain links TRBV11-3 to TRBJ1-6; 10 bases align to TRBD1. The ends lost 6 bases at V and 7 bases at J; junction bases unmatched: 9. CDR3 size: 16 residues. CDR1 and CDR2 from the germline V gene are SGHNT and YENEEA. The CDR3 spells CASSPKGGQGNSPLHF. The CDR3 DNA sequence: TGTGCCAGCAGTCCTAAAGGGGGACAGGGGAATTCACCCCTCCACTTT.